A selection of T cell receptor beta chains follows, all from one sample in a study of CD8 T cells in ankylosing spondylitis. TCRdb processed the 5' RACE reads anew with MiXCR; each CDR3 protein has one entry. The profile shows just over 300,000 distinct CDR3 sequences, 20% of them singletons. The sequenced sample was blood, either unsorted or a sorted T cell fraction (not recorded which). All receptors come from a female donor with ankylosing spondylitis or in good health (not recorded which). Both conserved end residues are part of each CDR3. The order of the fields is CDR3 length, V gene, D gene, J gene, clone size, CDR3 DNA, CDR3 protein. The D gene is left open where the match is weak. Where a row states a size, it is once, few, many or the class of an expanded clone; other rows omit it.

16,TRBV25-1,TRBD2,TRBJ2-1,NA,TGTGCCAGCAGGAGAAGCGGGACCAGCTCCTACAATGAGCAGTTCTTC,CASRRSGTSSYNEQFF
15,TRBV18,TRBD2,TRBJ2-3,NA,TGTGCCAGCTCGTACATTAGCGGGAGCACAGATACGCAGTATTTT,CASSYISGSTDTQYF
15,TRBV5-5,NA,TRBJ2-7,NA,TGTGCCAGCAGCCCCACTAGTACCCGCTCCTACGAGCAGTACTTC,CASSPTSTRSYEQYF
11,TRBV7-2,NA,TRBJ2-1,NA,TGTGCCAGCAGCATTCTGGGTGAGCAGTTCTTC,CASSILGEQFF
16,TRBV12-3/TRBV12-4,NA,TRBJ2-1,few,TGTGCCAGCAGTTTACCGCAGGGGATAACCTACAATGAGCAGTTCTTC,CASSLPQGITYNEQFF
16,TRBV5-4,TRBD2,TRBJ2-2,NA,TGTGCCAGCAGCCCTGGCGCGGGGGCGAACACCGGGGAGCTGTTTTTT,CASSPGAGANTGELFF
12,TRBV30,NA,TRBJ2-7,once,TGTGCCTGGAGTGTAGGGGTCCGGGAGCAGTACTTC,CAWSVGVREQYF
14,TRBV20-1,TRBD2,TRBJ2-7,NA,TGCAGTGCTACGGGACTAGCGGGAGGTTGGGAGCAGTACTTC,CSATGLAGGWEQYF
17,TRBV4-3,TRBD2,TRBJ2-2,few,TGCGCCAGCAGCTACGAGGGACTAGCGGGAGTTGGCGGGGAGCTGTTTTTT,CASSYEGLAGVGGELFF
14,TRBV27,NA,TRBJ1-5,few,TGTGCCAGCAGTTCCCAGGGGACGGGTCAGCCCCAGCATTTT,CASSSQGTGQPQHF
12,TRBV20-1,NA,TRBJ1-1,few,TGCAGTGCTGTCCCGGCTTACACTGAAGCTTTCTTT,CSAVPAYTEAFF
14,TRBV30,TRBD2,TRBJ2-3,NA,TGTGCCTGGAGGAGAGCGGGAAGTGCAGATACGCAGTATTTT,CAWRRAGSADTQYF
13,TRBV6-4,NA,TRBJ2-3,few,TGTGCCAGCAGTGCCTTGATGGAAGATACGCAGTATTTT,CASSALMEDTQYF
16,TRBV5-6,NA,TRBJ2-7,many,TGTGCCAGCAGCCAACCTCGAGGTAGGATAAGCTACGAGCAGTACTTC,CASSQPRGRISYEQYF
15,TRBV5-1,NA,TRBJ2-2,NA,TGCGCCAGCAGCTTGCTGGAAGCGAACACCGGGGAGCTGTTTTTT,CASSLLEANTGELFF
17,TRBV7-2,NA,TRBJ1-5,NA,TGTGCCAGCAGCTTAGTGGTGGCACTCAACAGCAATCAGCCCCAGCATTTT,CASSLVVALNSNQPQHF
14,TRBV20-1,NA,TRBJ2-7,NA,TGCAGTACCCCCGGAGCGGGCCTTAACTACGAGCAGTACTTC,CSTPGAGLNYEQYF
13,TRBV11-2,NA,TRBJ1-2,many,TGTGCCAGCAGCAGCCCGCGAAACTATGGCTACACCTTC,CASSSPRNYGYTF
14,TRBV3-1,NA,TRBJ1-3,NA,TGTGCCAGCCGAAGTCGCGACATTGGAAACACCATATATTTT,CASRSRDIGNTIYF
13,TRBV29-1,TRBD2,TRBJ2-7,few,TGCAGCGCCAGCCCCGGACTAGTATTCGAGCAGTACTTC,CSASPGLVFEQYF
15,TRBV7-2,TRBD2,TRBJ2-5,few,TGTGCCAGCAGCTTAGTGAGCGGGAGTTCAGAGACCCAGTACTTC,CASSLVSGSSETQYF
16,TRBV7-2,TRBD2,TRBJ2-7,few,TGTGCCAGCAGCTTTGGGGGACTAGCGGGAGTTCAAGAGCAGTACTTC,CASSFGGLAGVQEQYF
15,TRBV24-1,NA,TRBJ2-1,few,TGTGCCACCAGTGATGCGGAGGGCTGGGAGGATGAGCAGTTCTTC,CATSDAEGWEDEQFF